This paragraph covers one T cell receptor (beta chain) sequence. No cognate antigen has been identified for it. No base quality values were provided; no much bigger clone lies one nucleotide off. TCR beta CDR3 regions were amplified from RNA transcripts. A first-round RT-PCR of the TCR CDR3 used the HTBI primer set with the Qiagen OneStep RT-PCR kit. A second multiplex PCR round built the libraries, followed by size selection and purification. Libraries were sequenced paired-end with 100 bp reads on an Illumina HiSeq2000. Regarding the original processing steps: Raw data were processed with SOAPnuke, discarding reads with adapters, uncalled bases, mean Phred below 15, or no exact constant-primer or identifier match. COPE v1.2.5 was used to merge high-quality paired reads, and clonotypes were defined as unique nucleotide sequences. Clonotypes were aligned to IMGT TRBV, TRBD and TRBJ reference segments using MiTCR v1.1. The analysis was restricted to V-J combinations with a frequency above 0.0001, which together covered just over 98% of the repertoires. A TCS score was defined as the ratio between F50 (clonal expansion) and ExV (chaos), using BLOSUM62-based TCRdist between CDR3 peptides within each V-J. Welch's t-statistics and random forest reduced around 520 V-J features to 13, which were used in a naive Bayes classifier (R e1071). TCRdb reprocessed the public reads (quality trimming at Q25 with fastp, clone calling with MiXCR) and kept in-frame beta chains. Identical CDR3 protein sequences are pooled into one entry, listed with their most common genes and DNA. The V and J calls were not made by the authors but by TCRdb's processing. This sample holds some 510,000 distinct CDR3 sequences; 46% were observed only once. Of the sample, about 7.9% is held by the ten largest clones.

This entry belongs to a study of T cells in Graves' hyperthyroidism and ophthalmopathy (dated by TCRdb to between 2017 and 2020). For context, the study as a whole: To identify TCR V-J signatures that set the groups apart, the researchers used a discovery cohort of about a hundred patients, made up of approximately 43 with Graves' ophthalmopathy and 57 with stable Graves' hyperthyroidism. Prospective prediction of ophthalmopathy was tested in an independent validation cohort consisting of about 19 hyperthyroidism patients and approximately 16 patients who later progressed to ophthalmopathy. The 100 discovery patients were randomly split 7:3 into training and test sets. In several Graves' hyperthyroidism patients, the study also compared T-cell repertoires from thyroid tissue with T-cell repertoires from blood. After blood sampling, hyperthyroidism patients were treated with methimazole at a starting dose of 30 mg daily, and ophthalmopathy patients were treated with high-dose intravenous methylprednisolone. According to the paper, TCR Vbeta CDR3 sequencing was carried out on over 130 peripheral blood samples, which came from 40 to 45 ophthalmopathy, 70 to 80 hyperthyroidism and roughly 17 progressor patients.

CDR1 SGHRS and CDR2 YFSETQ are derived from the germline V gene. V was cut back by 0 bases and J by 3 bases, leaving a gap of 9 bases between them. The CDR3 numbers 14 residues from cysteine through phenylalanine. Only CDR3 DNA remains: 42 bases, in frame from the first base. Findings and caveats that apply to the study as a whole: Most expanded thyroid clonotypes (frequency above 0.001) were also found in blood, which suggests that blood repertoires may mirror thyroid immune responses. A model built on a 13 V-J signature distinguished ophthalmopathy from stable hyperthyroidism, reaching over 85% sensitivity and around 81% specificity in cross-validation and 80%/75% in testing. No statistical method was used to fix the sample size in advance, and group allocation was not hidden from the investigators. In validation, progression to ophthalmopathy was predicted by the model with more than 65% sensitivity and about 72% specificity, a median of around 6.5 months before onset.

Graves' hyperthyroidism was defined as stable when no progression to ophthalmopathy occurred over 18 months of follow-up. Hyperthyroidism patients were newly diagnosed, with disease duration under 2 months, and aged 18 to 65 years. Any patient with an uncontrolled infection, another autoimmune disease, pregnancy or lactation was excluded. Diagnoses relied on clinical symptoms, serum thyroxine and TRAb, thyroid ultrasound and orbital computed tomography. Total RNA was extracted using Trizol reagent, and RNA quality was assessed on an Agilent 2100 Bioanalyzer. Sequenced material: peripheral blood or thyroid tissue (not recorded which). This receptor was taken from a woman aged 18 to 35 with Graves' hyperthyroidism. Donor details come from another sample of the same person, matched by shared clones. Recombination connected TRBV5-1 to TRBJ1-2; the D gene is perhaps TRBD1, from 5 matching bases. The CDR3 has the sequence CASSLDGGDYGYTF. The sequence in DNA is TGCGCCAGCAGCTTGGACGGGGGGGACTATGGCTACACCTTC.